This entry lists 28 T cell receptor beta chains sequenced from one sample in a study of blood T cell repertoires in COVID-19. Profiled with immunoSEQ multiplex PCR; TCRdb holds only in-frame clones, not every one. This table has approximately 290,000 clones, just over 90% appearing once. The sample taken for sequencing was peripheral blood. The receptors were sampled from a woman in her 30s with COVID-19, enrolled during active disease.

The CDR3 nucleotides read TGTGCCAGCAGCTTAGGTGGGACAGGGGGCAATTGGTATGGCTACACCTTC. The encoded protein is CASSLGGTGGNWYGYTF. The rearrangement joins TRBV7-8 to TRBJ1-2, with 12 bases fitting TRBD1. After removal of 1 base from V and 5 bases from J, the junction contained 8 bases not matched to a gene. CDR1 and CDR2 (germline): SGHVS, FQNEAQ. This CDR3 spans 17 amino acids.

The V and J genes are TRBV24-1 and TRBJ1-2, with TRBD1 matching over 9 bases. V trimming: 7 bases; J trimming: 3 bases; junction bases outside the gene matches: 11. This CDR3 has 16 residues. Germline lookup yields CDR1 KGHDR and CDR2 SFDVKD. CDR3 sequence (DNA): TGTGCCACCAGCCCTTCCGGGACAGGGAGGGACTATGGCTACACCTTC. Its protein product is CATSPSGTGRDYGYTF.

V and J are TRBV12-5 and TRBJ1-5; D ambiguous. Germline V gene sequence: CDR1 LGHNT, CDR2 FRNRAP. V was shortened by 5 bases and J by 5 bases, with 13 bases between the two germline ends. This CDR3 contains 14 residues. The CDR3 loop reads CASGIGHIHQPQHF. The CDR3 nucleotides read TGTGCTAGTGGTATTGGCCACATTCATCAGCCCCAGCATTTT.

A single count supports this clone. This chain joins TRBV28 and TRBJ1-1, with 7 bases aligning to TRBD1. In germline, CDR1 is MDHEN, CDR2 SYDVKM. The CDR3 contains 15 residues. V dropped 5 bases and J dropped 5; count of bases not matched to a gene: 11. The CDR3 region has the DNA TGTGCCAGCAGTGGACAGGAAACCGGAGAAACTGAAGCTTTCTTT. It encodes CASSGQETGETEAFF.

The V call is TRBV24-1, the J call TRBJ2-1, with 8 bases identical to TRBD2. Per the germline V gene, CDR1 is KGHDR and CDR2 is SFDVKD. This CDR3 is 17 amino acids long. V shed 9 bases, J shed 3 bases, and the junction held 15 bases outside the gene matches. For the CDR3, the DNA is TGTGCCACCGGTGGTCGTGCTAGCGGGCTTGGCTACAATGAGCAGTTCTTC. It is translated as CATGGRASGLGYNEQFF.

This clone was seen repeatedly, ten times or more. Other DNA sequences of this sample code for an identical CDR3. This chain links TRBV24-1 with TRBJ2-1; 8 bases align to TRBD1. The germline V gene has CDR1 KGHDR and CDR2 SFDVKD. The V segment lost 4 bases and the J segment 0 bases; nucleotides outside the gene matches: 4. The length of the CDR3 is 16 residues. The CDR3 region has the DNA TGTGCCACCAGTGACCGTACAGGGGGCTCCTACAATGAGCAGTTCTTC. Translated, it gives CATSDRTGGSYNEQFF.

CDR3 in DNA: TGTGCCAGCAGCTTCGGACAGGGGGCCTCACCCCTCCACTTT. This encodes CASSFGQGASPLHF. J is TRBJ1-6 and V is TRBV7-9; TRBD1 aligns across 11 bases. Germline trimming cut 3 bases from V and 10 bases from J; bases unmatched to any gene: 2. CDR1 and CDR2 (germline): SEHNR, FQNEAQ (reference sequence). This CDR3 region has 14 residues.

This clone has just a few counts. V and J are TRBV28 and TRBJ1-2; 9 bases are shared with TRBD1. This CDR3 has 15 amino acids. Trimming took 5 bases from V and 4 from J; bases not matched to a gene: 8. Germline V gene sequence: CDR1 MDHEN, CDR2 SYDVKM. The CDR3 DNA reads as TGTGCCAGCAGTCCAACCCGGACAGGGGTCTATGGCTACACCTTC. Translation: CASSPTRTGVYGYTF.

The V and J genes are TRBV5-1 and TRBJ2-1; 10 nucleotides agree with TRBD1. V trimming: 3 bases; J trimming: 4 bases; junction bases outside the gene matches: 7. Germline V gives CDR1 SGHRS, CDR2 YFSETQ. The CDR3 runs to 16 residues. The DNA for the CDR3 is TGCGCCAGCAGCTCGCCCCGGGACAGGGGATACAATGAGCAGTTCTTC. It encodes CASSSPRDRGYNEQFF.

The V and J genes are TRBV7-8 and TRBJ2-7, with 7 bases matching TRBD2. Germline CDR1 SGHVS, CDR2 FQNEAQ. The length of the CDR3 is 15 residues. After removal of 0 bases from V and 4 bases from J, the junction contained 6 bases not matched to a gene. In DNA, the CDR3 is TGTGCCAGCAGCTTAGCCCGGGACTACCGATACGAGCAGTACTTC. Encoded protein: CASSLARDYRYEQYF.

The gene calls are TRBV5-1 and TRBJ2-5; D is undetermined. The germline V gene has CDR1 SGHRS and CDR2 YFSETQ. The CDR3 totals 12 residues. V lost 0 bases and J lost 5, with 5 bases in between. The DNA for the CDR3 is TGCGCCAGCAGCTTGGTTGCGGAGACCCAGTACTTC. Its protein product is CASSLVAETQYF.

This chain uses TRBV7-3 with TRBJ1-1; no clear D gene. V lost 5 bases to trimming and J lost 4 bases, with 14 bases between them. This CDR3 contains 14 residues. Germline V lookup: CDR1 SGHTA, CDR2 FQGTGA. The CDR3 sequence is CASSVSPGFTEAFF. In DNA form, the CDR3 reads TGTGCCAGCAGCGTATCTCCGGGGTTCACTGAAGCTTTCTTT. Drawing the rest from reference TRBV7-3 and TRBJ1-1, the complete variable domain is GAGVSQTPSNKVTEKGKYVELRCDPISGHTALYWYRQSLGQGPEFLIYFQGTGAADDSGLPNDRFFAVRPEGSVSTLKIQRTERGDSAVYLCASSVSPGFTEAFFGQGTRLTVV.

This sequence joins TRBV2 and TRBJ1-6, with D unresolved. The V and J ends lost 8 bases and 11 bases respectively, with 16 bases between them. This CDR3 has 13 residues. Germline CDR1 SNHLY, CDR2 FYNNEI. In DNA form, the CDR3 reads TGTGCCAGCTTTACGGAGGAACGGACACCCCTCCACTTT. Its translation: CASFTEERTPLHF.

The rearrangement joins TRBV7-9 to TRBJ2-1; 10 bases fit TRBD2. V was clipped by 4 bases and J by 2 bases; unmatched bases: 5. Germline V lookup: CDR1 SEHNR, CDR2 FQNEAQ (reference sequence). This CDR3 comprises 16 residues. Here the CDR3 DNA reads TGTGCCAGCAGCTCCGTAACTAGCGGGGCCTACAATGAGCAGTTCTTC. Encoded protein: CASSSVTSGAYNEQFF.

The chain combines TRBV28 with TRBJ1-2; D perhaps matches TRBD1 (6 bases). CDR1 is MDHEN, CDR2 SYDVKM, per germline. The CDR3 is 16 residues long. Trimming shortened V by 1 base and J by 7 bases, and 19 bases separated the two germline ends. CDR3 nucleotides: TGTGCCAGCAGTTTATCGGGGGGCGAGTTCAGCGGTGGCTACACCTTC. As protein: CASSLSGGEFSGGYTF.

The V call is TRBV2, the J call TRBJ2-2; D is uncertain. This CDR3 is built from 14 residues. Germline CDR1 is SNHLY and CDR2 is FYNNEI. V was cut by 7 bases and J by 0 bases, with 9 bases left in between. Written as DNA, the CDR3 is TGTGCCAGCATGGAGACTCCGAACACCGGGGAGCTGTTTTTT. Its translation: CASMETPNTGELFF.

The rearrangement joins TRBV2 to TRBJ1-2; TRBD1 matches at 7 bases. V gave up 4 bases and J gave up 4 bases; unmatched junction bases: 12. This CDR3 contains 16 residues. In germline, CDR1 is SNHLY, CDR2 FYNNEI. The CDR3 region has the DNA TGTGCCAGCAGTGGTACCTTACAGGGGTCTCTCTATGGCTACACCTTC. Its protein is CASSGTLQGSLYGYTF. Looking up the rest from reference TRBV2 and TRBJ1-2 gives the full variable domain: EPEVTQTPSHQVTQMGQEVILRCVPISNHLYFYWYRQILGQKVEFLVSFYNNEISEKSEIFDDQFSVERPDGSNFTLKIRSTKLEDSAMYFCASSGTLQGSLYGYTFGSGTRLTVV.

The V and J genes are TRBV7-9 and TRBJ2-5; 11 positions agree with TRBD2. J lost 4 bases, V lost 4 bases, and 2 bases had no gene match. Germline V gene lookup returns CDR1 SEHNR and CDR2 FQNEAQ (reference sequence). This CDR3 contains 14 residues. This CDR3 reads CASSSGTSGETQYF. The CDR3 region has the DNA TGTGCCAGCAGCTCTGGGACTAGCGGAGAGACCCAGTACTTC.

CDR3 residues: CASSIAQGFEQYF. The CDR3 DNA follows: TGTGCCAGTAGTATAGCACAGGGTTTCGAGCAGTACTTC. The rearrangement uses TRBV19 and TRBJ2-7; D possibly corresponds to TRBD1 (6 bases). V was pared by 1 base and J by 6 bases, with 10 bases between. The germline gives CDR1 LNHDA, CDR2 SQIVND (reference sequence). This CDR3 contains 13 residues.

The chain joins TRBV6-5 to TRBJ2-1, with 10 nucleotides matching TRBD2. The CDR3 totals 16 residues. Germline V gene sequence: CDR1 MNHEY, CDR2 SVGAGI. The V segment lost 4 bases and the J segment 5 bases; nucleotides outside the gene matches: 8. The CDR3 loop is CASSSIAGGPNNEQFF. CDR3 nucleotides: TGTGCCAGCAGTTCTATAGCGGGAGGACCGAACAATGAGCAGTTCTTC.

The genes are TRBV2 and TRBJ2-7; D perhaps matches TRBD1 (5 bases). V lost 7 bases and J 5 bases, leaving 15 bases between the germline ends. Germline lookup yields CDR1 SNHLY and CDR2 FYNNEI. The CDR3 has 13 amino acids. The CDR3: CASKAREGNEQYF. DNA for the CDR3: TGTGCCAGCAAAGCCAGGGAAGGGAACGAGCAGTACTTC.

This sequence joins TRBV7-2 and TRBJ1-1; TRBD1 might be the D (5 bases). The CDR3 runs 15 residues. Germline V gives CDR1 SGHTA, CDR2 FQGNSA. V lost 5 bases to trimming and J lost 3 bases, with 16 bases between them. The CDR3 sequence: CASSVLGRDDTEAFF. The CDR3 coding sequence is TGTGCCAGCAGCGTCCTGGGGCGCGACGACACTGAAGCTTTCTTT.

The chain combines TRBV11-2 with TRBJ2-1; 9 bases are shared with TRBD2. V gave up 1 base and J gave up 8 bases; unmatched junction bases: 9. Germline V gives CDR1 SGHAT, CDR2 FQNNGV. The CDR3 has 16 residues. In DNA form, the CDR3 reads TGTGCCAGCAGCTTAGGTGGTGCGGGAGGGGAGGATGAGCAGTTCTTC. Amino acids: CASSLGGAGGEDEQFF. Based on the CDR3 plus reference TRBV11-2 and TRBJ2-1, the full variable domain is EAGVAQSPRYKIIEKRQSVAFWCNPISGHATLYWYQQILGQGPKLLIQFQNNGVVDDSQLPKDRFSAERLKGVDSTLKIQPAKLEDSAVYLCASSLGGAGGEDEQFFGPGTRLTVL.

DNA of the CDR3: TGTGCCAGCAGTCTCAGCAGGTCCTCCTACAATGAGCAGTTCTTC. Its protein product is CASSLSRSSYNEQFF. The genes are TRBV5-6 and TRBJ2-1; D is uncertain. Germline V gives CDR1 SGHDT, CDR2 YYEEEE. V lost 5 bases and J lost 0, with 12 bases in between. The CDR3 totals 15 residues.

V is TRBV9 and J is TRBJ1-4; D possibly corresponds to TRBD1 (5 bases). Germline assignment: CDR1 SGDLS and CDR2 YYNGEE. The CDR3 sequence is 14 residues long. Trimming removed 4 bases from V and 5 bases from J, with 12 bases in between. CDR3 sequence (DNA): TGTGCCAGCAGCTTGGGGCAGGGAAATGAAAAACTGTTTTTT. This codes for CASSLGQGNEKLFF.

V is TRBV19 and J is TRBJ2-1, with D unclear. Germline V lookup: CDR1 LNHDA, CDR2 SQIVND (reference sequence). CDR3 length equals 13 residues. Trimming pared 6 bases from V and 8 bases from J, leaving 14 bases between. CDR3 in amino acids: CASRLSDADEQFF. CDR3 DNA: TGTGCCAGTAGGCTCTCCGACGCGGATGAGCAGTTCTTC.

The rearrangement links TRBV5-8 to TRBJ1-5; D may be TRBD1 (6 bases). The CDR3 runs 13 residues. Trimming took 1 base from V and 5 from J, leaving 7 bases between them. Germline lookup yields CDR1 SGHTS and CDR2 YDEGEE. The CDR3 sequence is CASSLNRDQPQHF. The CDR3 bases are TGTGCCAGCAGCTTGAACAGGGATCAGCCCCAGCATTTT.

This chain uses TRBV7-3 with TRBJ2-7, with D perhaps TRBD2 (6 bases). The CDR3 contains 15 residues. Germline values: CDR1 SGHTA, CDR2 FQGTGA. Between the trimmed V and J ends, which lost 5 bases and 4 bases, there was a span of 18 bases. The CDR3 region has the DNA TGTGCCAGCAGCGCCTCCGGGACTCCGAATTACGAGCAGTACTTC. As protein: CASSASGTPNYEQYF. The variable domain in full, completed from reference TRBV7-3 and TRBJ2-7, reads GAGVSQTPSNKVTEKGKYVELRCDPISGHTALYWYRQSLGQGPEFLIYFQGTGAADDSGLPNDRFFAVRPEGSVSTLKIQRTERGDSAVYLCASSASGTPNYEQYFGPGTRLTVT.